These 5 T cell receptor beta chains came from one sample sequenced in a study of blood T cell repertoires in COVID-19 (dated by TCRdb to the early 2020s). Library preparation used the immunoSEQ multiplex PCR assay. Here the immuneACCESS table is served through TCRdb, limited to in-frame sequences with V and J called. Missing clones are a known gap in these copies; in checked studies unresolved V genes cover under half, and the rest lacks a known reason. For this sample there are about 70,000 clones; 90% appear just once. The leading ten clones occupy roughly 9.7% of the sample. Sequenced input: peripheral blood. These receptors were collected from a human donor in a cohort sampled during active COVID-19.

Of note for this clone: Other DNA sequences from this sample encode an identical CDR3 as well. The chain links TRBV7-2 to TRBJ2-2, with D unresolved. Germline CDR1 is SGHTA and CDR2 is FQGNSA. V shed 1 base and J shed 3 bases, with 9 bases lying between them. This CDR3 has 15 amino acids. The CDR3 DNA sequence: TGTGCCAGCAGCTTAGTCGGAGACTACACCGGGGAGCTGTTTTTT. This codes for CASSLVGDYTGELFF.

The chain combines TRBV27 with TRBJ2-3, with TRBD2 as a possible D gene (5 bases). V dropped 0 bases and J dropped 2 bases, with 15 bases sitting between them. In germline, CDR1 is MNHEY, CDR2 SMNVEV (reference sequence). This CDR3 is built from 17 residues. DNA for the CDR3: TGTGCCAGCAGTTTATCGTCTGGGAGATTCTACACAGATACGCAGTATTTT. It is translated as CASSLSSGRFYTDTQYF.

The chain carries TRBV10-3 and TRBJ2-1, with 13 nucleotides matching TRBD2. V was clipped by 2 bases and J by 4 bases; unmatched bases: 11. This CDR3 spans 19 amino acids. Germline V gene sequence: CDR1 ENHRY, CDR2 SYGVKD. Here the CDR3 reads CAISEPNSWTSGGYNEQFF. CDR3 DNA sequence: TGTGCCATCAGTGAGCCTAATTCTTGGACTAGCGGGGGATACAATGAGCAGTTCTTC.

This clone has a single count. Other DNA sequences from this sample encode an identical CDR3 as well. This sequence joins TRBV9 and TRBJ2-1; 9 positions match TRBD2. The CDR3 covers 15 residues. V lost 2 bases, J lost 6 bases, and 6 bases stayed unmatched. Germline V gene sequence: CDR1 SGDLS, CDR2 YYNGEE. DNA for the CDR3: TGTGCCAGCAGCGTTGCGGGAGGGCCCGGCAATGAGCAGTTCTTC. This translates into CASSVAGGPGNEQFF.

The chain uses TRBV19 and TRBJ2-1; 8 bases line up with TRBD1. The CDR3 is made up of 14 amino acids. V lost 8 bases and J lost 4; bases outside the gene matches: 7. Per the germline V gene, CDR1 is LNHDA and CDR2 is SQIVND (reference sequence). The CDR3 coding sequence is TGTGCCAGTGGAAGGGACAGGCTATACAATGAGCAGTTCTTC. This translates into CASGRDRLYNEQFF.